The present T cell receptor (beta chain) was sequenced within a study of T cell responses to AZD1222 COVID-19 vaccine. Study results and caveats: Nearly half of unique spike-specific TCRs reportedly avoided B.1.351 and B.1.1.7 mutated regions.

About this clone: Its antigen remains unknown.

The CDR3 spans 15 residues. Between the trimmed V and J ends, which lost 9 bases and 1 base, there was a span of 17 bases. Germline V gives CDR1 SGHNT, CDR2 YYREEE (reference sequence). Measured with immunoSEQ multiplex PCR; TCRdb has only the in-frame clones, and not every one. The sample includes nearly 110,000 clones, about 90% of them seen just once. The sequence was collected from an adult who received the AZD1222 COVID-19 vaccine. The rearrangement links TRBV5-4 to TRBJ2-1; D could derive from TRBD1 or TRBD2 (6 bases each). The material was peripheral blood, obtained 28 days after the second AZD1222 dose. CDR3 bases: TGTGCCACTTCACCGGAAGGGGGGTCCTACAATGAGCAGTTCTTC. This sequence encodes CATSPEGGSYNEQFF.